The source of this T cell receptor (beta chain) is a study of blood T cell repertoires in COVID-19 (dated by TCRdb to between 2020 and 2021). Context from the whole study: The collaborator samples originated in the United States, Italy and Spain and spanned the acute and convalescent phases of COVID-19. The prospective study material was composed of cDNA or gDNA derived from T cells, B-cell-depleted T cells, or PBMCs. The dataset comprised deeply sampled blood TCRbeta repertoires from subjects exposed to, actively infected with, or recovered from COVID-19. The repertoires were released in a freely available public database intended as a resource for research on the immune response to SARS-CoV-2. Samples came from the ongoing ImmuneRACE study (first 160 participants) plus 1,254 subjects from 6 global collaborators. Nearly every sample came with metadata listing a de-identified subject ID, COVID-19 status, age in years and sex. Where available, HLA class I and class II types were taken from metadata supplied by the sample provider and were not determined by assay-based typing. General findings and caveats noted by the study authors: Clinical and demographic metadata were provided uncurated, with the amount varying by source and participant.

TCRbeta CDR3 regions were amplified from genomic DNA by means of the immunoSEQ Assay, a bias-controlled multiplex PCR. The authors' analysis ran thus. The number of nucleated cells in each sample was estimated from the amplification of reference gene primers within the assay. Sequence reads were collapsed and filtered to measure the absolute abundance of every unique TCRbeta CDR3 rearrangement. For each sample, productive Simpson clonality was calculated by taking the square root of Simpson's diversity index across productive rearrangements. Sourced from immuneACCESS, this table was stored by TCRdb with only in-frame sequences that have V and J called. A share of the clones is absent; for the studies checked, an unresolved V gene accounts for under half, and the remainder has no known explanation. Clone size and V and J calls were adopted from that table, with D and trimming inferred from the DNA. The sample yields 200,000 to 250,000 clones; 80% to 95% were counted once. Clones ranked in the top ten supply 0.8% to 1% of the sample.

This clone appeared once. Its antigen remains unidentified. Base qualities were left out, and no much larger clone turns up one base away. The CDR3 runs 15 residues from the cysteine to the phenylalanine. Only CDR3 DNA is held: 45 bases, read in frame from base 1. As encoded in the germline V gene, CDR1 is SGHAT while CDR2 is FQNNGV. V and J lose 1 base and 1 base, and a span of 10 bases separates them. One collaborating source in Seattle enrolled patients while the patients were actively infected and followed the patients over time throughout the course of disease. Whole blood was collected in K2EDTA tubes by collaborating institutions according to the institutions' own protocols. Collaborator samples were shipped for TCRbeta analysis as frozen whole blood, isolated PBMCs, or DNA extracted from either sample type.

The chain is encoded by TRBV11-2 joined to TRBJ1-1; the D segment cannot be called with confidence. The clonotype comes from a man aged 55 to 70 with COVID-19, enrolled during active disease. Source material: peripheral blood. The CDR3 is CASSLALTRNTEAFF. The DNA sequence reads TGTGCCAGCAGCTTAGCTCTGACTAGGAACACTGAAGCTTTCTTT.